This T cell receptor (beta chain) originates from a study of T cell changes during pregnancy in multiple sclerosis. The V gene end was trimmed by 3 bases and the J gene end by 0 bases; junction bases not matched to a gene: 5. Per the germline V gene, CDR1 is SGDLS and CDR2 is YYNGEE. CDR3 length: 15 amino acids. The method was immunoSEQ multiplex PCR; TCRdb's version includes in-frame clones alone and lacks a portion of them. This sample yields more than 55,000 clones, of which around 91% are seen a single time; over 1.5% belongs to the top ten. The rearrangement joins TRBV9 to TRBJ2-7, with 8 bases aligning to TRBD1. This TCR was sampled from a female donor with multiple sclerosis, enrolled in a pregnancy study. The sequencing used peripheral blood, collected after pregnancy. In DNA form, the CDR3 reads TGTGCCAGCAGCGCGCAGGGGGCGAGCTCCTACGAGCAGTACTTC. Translation: CASSAQGASSYEQYF.